What follows describes a single TCR beta chain. Its recognized antigen is unknown. Per-base quality was not reported, and no clone a single base away is much larger than it. The entry originates in a study of sequential checkpoint blockade in melanoma (dated by TCRdb to between 2018 and 2021). Regarding the complete study: Patients were assigned by 1:1 randomization to either first-line nivolumab followed by ipilimumab (arm A) or ipilimumab followed by nivolumab (arm B). Maintenance nivolumab came after both trial sequences.

TCRbeta CDR3 regions were immunosequenced from genomic DNA with the immunoSEQ Assay. Prior to high-throughput sequencing, genomic DNA was amplified by bias-controlled multiplex PCR. In the original analysis: To quantify the absolute abundance of each unique TCRbeta CDR3 region, the sequences were collapsed and filtered. Clonality, defined as 1 minus Pielou's evenness, was calculated using productive rearrangements only. A previously published method was used to identify clones with significantly greater frequencies in on-treatment samples than in baseline samples. The table was pulled from immuneACCESS by TCRdb, which kept in-frame rearrangements only. Such tables lose some clones; where checked, under half of the loss comes from unresolved V genes, and the rest has no known cause. V and J calls and clone size are copied from that table; D and trimming were computed from the DNA. The sample table shows fewer than 30,000 clones, and about 80% are seen once. The ten largest clonotypes hold more than 10% of the sample.

The treatment or condition label of this sample denotes: randomized to nivolumab then ipilimumab (arm A) or the reverse (arm B). None of the trial patients had been given prior DNA-damaging chemotherapy. A FACS Aria II flow cytometer was used to sort live CD3+CD8+ cells that were negative for CD19 and CD56 from thawed PBMCs. CheckMate 064, a randomized, open-label phase II trial of sequential checkpoint blockade, was the source of the samples, all of which came from patients with melanoma. Peripheral blood mononuclear cells were obtained through leukapheresis, purified using Ficoll-Paque, and frozen in human serum containing roughly 9.8% DMSO. Immediately after sorting, the purity of the sorted blood CD3+CD8+ cells was confirmed to be >98%, and DNA was then extracted. Overall results and qualifications from the work: Larger, independent patient cohorts are needed to validate the response-prediction model that combines TCR metrics and mutation burden.

The CDR3 measures 17 amino acids from cysteine to phenylalanine. Only CDR3 DNA remains: 51 bases, in frame from the first base. CDR1 is given as PRHDT and CDR2 as FYEKMQ, both from the germline V gene (reference sequence). V loses 3 bases at its end and J loses 0 bases; junction bases beyond the gene matches: 8. This receptor was taken from a human donor with melanoma. The starting material was CD8+ T cells sorted from blood (inferred from file names), obtained from a patient given nivolumab and ipilimumab in sequence. This chain is built from TRBV13 and TRBJ2-3, with 8 bases in between that match TRBD2. CDR3 sequence: CASSLGRGGLSTDTQYF. The DNA is TGTGCCAGCAGCTTGGGACGGGGGGGCCTCAGCACAGATACGCAGTATTTT.